The clone carrying this T cell receptor beta chain has a single count. Antigen: not known. This CDR3 contains 15 residues. Germline V lookup: CDR1 LNHDA, CDR2 SQIVND (reference sequence). Trimming removed 9 bases from V and 1 base from J; junction bases left unmatched: 9. The data were obtained in a study of cytomegalovirus exposure and HLA in healthy donors. Assay used: immunoSEQ multiplex PCR; TCRdb lists only in-frame clones, some missing. Among some 130,000 clones listed, roughly four fifths were seen once. Study-wide points: The study found most TCR sequences rare, yet found some public TCRs in many donors.

While the first cohort had several hundred subjects, the donors belonged to the separate validation cohort of over a hundred subjects. The sample consisted of PBMCs. This clonotype originated in a man aged 25-40 years in good health and CMV-seropositive. The rearrangement links TRBV19 to TRBJ2-7; TRBD1 matches 10 bases. DNA for the CDR3: TGTGCCAGCAGAGACAGGGGGCCCGGGTCCTACGAGCAGTACTTC. This gives the protein CASRDRGPGSYEQYF.